This is a list of T cell receptor beta chains from one sample in a study of T-cell reconstitution after alpha-beta-depleted transplantation in children. In TCRdb, the PCR reads were re-called with MiXCR into one record per CDR3 protein. In the table there are around 400,000 distinct CDR3 sequences, about a fifth of which are singletons. The specimen was PBMCs from the stem cell graft donor, collected from the stem cell graft. These receptors all stem from a human donor who donated a stem cell graft to a child with acute myeloid leukemia. Each CDR3 is given with its conserved first and last residue. A D gene is named only where the DNA matches it firmly. Part of the rows lack a size; the others show once, few, many or a class for expanded clones.

TRBD1	TRBJ2-7	15	.	TRBV18	TGTGCCAGCTCACCAAGAGGACAGGGAAAATACGAGCAGTACTTC	CASSPRGQGKYEQYF
.	TRBJ2-5	12	many	TRBV25-1	TGTGCCAGCAACTCGAATCGGGAGACCCAGTACTTC	CASNSNRETQYF
TRBD2	TRBJ2-5	13	many	TRBV4-1	TGCGCCAGCAGCCTTAGCGGGAGTGAGACCCAGTACTTC	CASSLSGSETQYF
.	TRBJ2-1	11	.	TRBV12-3/TRBV12-4	TGTGCCAGCGGTGTCGCGGCTAGCGACGACTTC	CASGVAASDDF
TRBD2	TRBJ2-1	17	many	TRBV20-1	TGCAGTGCTAGAGATCCCCGCACTAGCGGGTCCTACAATGAGCAGTTCTTC	CSARDPRTSGSYNEQFF
.	TRBJ2-7	13	many	TRBV29-1	TGCAGCGTTGAACGCACCAACTCCTACGAGCAGTACTTC	CSVERTNSYEQYF
.	TRBJ1-4	15	many	TRBV20-1	TGCAGTGCCCGGGGGGGGAGTGCAACTAATGAAAAACTGTTTTTT	CSARGGSATNEKLFF
TRBD2	TRBJ2-7	13	many	TRBV20-1	TGCAGTGCTAAACTAGCGGGGACCTACGAGCAGTACTTC	CSAKLAGTYEQYF
.	TRBJ2-4	16	.	TRBV5-4	TGTGCCAGCAGCTGGGACGGTGGTCTAGCCAAAAACATTCAGTACTTC	CASSWDGGLAKNIQYF
.	TRBJ1-2	14	few	TRBV10-2	TGCGCCAGCAGTGAGGGGCAGGTTGGGAGTGGCTACACCTTC	CASSEGQVGSGYTF
TRBD1	TRBJ2-1	15	many	TRBV7-2	TGTGCCAGCAGCTTAGAACAGGGGGCGCGAAATGAGCAGTTCTTC	CASSLEQGARNEQFF
.	TRBJ2-1	15	few	TRBV10-2	TGCGCCAGCAGAGAGGACAGAGAACTATACAATGAGCAGTTCTTC	CASREDRELYNEQFF
.	TRBJ2-2	12	.	TRBV9	TGTGCCAGCAGCGTAGGCATCGGGGAGCTGTTTTTT	CASSVGIGELFF
.	TRBJ2-3	15	many	TRBV12-3/TRBV12-4	TGTGCCAGCAGTTTAGACGGGGGCGGTGGGGATACGCAGTATTTT	CASSLDGGGGDTQYF
TRBD2	TRBJ2-5	14	.	TRBV28	TGTGCCAGCAGTCCCGGGGGGGGTGGGGAGACCCAGTACTTC	CASSPGGGGETQYF
TRBD2	TRBJ2-3	16	.	TRBV12-3/TRBV12-4	TGTGCCAGCAGTTTCTTAGTAGCGGGAGGCGCAGATACGCAGTATTTT	CASSFLVAGGADTQYF
.	TRBJ1-1	12	.	TRBV2	TGTGCCTCAGCCGGGGATAACACTGAAGCTTTCTTT	CASAGDNTEAFF
.	TRBJ1-2	12	many	TRBV12-3/TRBV12-4	TGTGCCAGCAGTCATAGGGGCTATGGCTACACCTTC	CASSHRGYGYTF
.	TRBJ2-1	12	few	TRBV28	TGTGCCAGCAGTTCCGCGACCTATGAGCAGTTCTTC	CASSSATYEQFF
.	TRBJ2-3	15	few	TRBV5-1	TGCGCCAGCAGCTTGTTCGCTGCTAGCACAGATACGCAGTATTTT	CASSLFAASTDTQYF
TRBD1	TRBJ2-1	15	.	TRBV20-1	TGCAGTGCACCCCAGGGGGACAGGGCTGGAAATGAGCAGTTCTTC	CSAPQGDRAGNEQFF
TRBD1	TRBJ2-1	15	many	TRBV29-1	TGCAGCGTTGAAAGACGGGACAGGTCCTACAATGAGCAGTTCTTC	CSVERRDRSYNEQFF